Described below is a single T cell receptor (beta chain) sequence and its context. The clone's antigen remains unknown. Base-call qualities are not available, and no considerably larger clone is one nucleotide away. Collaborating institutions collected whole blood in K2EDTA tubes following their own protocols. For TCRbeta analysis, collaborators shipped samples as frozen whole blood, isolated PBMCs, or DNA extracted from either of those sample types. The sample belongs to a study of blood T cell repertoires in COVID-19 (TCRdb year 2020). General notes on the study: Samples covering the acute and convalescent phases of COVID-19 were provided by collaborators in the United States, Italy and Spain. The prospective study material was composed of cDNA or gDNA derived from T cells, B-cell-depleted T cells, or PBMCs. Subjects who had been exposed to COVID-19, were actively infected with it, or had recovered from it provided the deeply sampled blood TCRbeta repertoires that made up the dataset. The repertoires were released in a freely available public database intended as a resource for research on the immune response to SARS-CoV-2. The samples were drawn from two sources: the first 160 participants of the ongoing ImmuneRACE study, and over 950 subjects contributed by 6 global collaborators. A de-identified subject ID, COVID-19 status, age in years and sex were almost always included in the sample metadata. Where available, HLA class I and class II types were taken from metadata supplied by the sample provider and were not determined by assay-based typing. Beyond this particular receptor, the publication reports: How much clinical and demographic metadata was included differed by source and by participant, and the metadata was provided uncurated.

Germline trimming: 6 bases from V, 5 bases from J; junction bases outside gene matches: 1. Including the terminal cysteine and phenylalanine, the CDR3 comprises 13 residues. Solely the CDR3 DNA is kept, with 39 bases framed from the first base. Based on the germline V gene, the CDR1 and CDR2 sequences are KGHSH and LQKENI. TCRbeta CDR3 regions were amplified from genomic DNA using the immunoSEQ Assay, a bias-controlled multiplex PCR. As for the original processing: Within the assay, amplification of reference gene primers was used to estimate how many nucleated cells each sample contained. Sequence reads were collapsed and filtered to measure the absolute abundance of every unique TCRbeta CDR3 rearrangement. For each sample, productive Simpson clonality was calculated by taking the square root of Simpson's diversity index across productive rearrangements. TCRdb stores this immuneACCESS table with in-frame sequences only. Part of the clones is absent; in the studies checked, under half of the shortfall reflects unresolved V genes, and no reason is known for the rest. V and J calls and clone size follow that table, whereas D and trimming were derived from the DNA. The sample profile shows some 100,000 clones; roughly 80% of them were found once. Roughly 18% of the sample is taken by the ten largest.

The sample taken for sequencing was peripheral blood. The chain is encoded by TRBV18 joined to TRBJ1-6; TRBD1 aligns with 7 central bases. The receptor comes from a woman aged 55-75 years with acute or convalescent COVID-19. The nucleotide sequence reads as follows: TGTGCCAGCTCCGGACAGGATAATTCACCCCTCCACTTT. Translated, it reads CASSGQDNSPLHF.